The 6 T cell receptor beta chains below come from one sample, sequenced in a study of vaccination and CD4 T cells after COVID-19. The study sequenced cultured CD4+ T cell DNA using the Oncomine TCR Beta short-read assay. Using its own MiXCR run on the PCR reads, TCRdb lists one record per CDR3 protein. The data contain 18,000 or so distinct CDR3 sequences, 40% to 50% of them singletons. Antigens of these TCRs are unknown. As to treatment: roughly 11-day PBMC culture with coronavirus spike peptide pools or control peptides (ViraFEST assay). The specimen comprised CD4+ T cells from blood, cultured in vitro, sampled before SARS-CoV-2 vaccination. These receptors were collected from a human donor who had recovered from COVID-19.

This chain connects TRBV5-4 to TRBJ2-5; 8 bases are shared with TRBD2. The V segment lost 4 bases and the J segment 3 bases; nucleotides outside the gene matches: 2. The germline V gene has CDR1 SGHNT and CDR2 YYREEE (reference sequence). The CDR3 totals 13 residues. The CDR3 sequence is CASSKLAEETQYF. CDR3 coding DNA: TGTGCCAGCAGCAAACTAGCGGAAGAGACCCAGTACTTC.

By its share, this clonotype is medium-sized (0.01 to 0.1%). This rearrangement joins TRBV15 to TRBJ1-2; D not resolved. The CDR3 has 15 amino acids. CDR1 and CDR2 from the germline V gene are LNHNV and YYDKDF (reference sequence). V shed 0 bases and J shed 4 bases, with 12 bases lying between them. DNA for the CDR3: TGTGCCACCAGCAGAGATGCAGTGCCAGCCTATGGCTACACCTTC. Translated, it gives CATSRDAVPAYGYTF.

The genes are TRBV7-9 and TRBJ2-7; 7 bases match TRBD1. CDR1 is SEHNR, CDR2 FQNEAQ, per germline (reference sequence). With 5 bases clipped from V and 2 bases from J, the junction kept 3 bases outside the gene matches. This CDR3 contains 13 residues. The CDR3 sequence is CASSGGQTYEQYF. The CDR3 bases are TGTGCCAGCAGCGGGGGACAGACCTACGAGCAGTACTTC. Complete variable domain (other parts from reference TRBV7-9 and TRBJ2-7): DTGVSQNPRHKITKRGQNVTFRCDPISEHNRLYWYRQTLGQGPEFLTYFQNEAQLEKSRLLSDRFSAERPKGSFSTLEIQRTEQGDSAMYLCASSGGQTYEQYFGPGTRLTVT.

The table lists this clonotype with a few counts. The genes are TRBV20-1 and TRBJ1-1; weak D call: TRBD1 (5 bases). V gave up 3 bases and J gave up 5 bases, with 13 bases separating them. The CDR3 runs 13 residues. Germline V gene data show CDR1 as DFQATT and CDR2 as SNEGSKA (reference sequence). Here the CDR3 reads CSASLTEFTEAFF. For the CDR3, the DNA is TGCAGTGCTAGTCTGACAGAATTTACTGAAGCTTTCTTT.

The chain couples TRBV11-2 to TRBJ2-7; no reliable D call. From germline, CDR1 is SGHAT and CDR2 FQNNGV. V gave up 10 bases and J gave up 5 bases, with 15 bases separating them. The CDR3 runs to 12 residues. CDR3 coding DNA: TGTGCCACCGACACTTTTAGGGACGAGCAGTACTTC. It specifies CATDTFRDEQYF.

The chain uses TRBV12-3 or TRBV12-4 and TRBJ1-1; D is undetermined. The CDR3 loop spans 12 amino acids. The V end was cut by 3 bases, the J end by 2 bases, with 4 bases between. The CDR3 bases are TGTGCCAGCAGTTTCGGTAACACTGAAGCTTTCTTT. Translating gives CASSFGNTEAFF.